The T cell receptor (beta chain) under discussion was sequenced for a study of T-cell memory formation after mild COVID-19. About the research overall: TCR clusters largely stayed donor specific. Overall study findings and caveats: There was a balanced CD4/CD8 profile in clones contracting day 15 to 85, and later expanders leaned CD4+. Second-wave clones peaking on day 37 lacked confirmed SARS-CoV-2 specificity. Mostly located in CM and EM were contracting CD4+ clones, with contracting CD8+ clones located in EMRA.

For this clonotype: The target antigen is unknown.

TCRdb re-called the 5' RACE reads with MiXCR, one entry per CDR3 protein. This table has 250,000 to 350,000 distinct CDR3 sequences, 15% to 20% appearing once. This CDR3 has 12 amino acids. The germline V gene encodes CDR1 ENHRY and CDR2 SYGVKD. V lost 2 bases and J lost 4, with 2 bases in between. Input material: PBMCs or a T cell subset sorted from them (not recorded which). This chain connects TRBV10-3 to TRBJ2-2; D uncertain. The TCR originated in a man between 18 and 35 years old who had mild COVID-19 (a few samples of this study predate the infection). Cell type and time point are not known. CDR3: CAISEITGELFF. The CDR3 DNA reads TGTGCCATCAGTGAGATCACCGGGGAGCTGTTTTTT.